This TCR beta chain was identified during a study of blood T cell repertoires in COVID-19 (dated by TCRdb to 2018 to 2021). Study-level background: Collaborator samples came from the United States, Italy and Spain and covered acute and convalescent phases of COVID-19. HLA class I and class II types, where available, came from metadata supplied by the sample provider rather than from assay-based typing. The sample metadata nearly always contained a de-identified subject ID, COVID-19 status, age in years and sex. The samples were drawn from the first 160 participants of the ongoing ImmuneRACE study and from 1,254 subjects provided by 6 global collaborators. The material from the prospective study consisted of cDNA or gDNA derived from T cells, B-cell-depleted T cells, or PBMCs. Deeply sampled blood TCRbeta repertoires from subjects exposed to, actively infected with, or recovered from COVID-19 were included in the dataset. The repertoires were released in a freely available public database meant as a resource for research on the immune response to SARS-CoV-2. Overall study results and their limits: The quantity of clinical and demographic metadata differed by source and by participant and was supplied without curation.

The collaborating institutions used their own protocols to collect whole blood in K2EDTA tubes. For TCRbeta analysis, collaborator samples were shipped as frozen whole blood, as isolated PBMCs, or as DNA extracted from either sample type. Reading the germline V gene (reference sequence) gives CDR1 LGHDT and CDR2 YNNKEL. Cut back by 4 bases and 3 bases, the V and J ends lie 12 bases apart. The CDR3 goes from the cysteine to the phenylalanine over 14 residues. Just the 42-base CDR3 DNA is kept, in frame starting at base 1. TCRbeta CDR3 regions were amplified from genomic DNA using the immunoSEQ Assay, a bias-controlled multiplex PCR. Processing in the source paper ran as follows. The number of nucleated cells in each sample was estimated by amplification of reference gene primers within the assay. Sequence reads were collapsed and filtered to measure the absolute abundance of every unique TCRbeta CDR3 rearrangement. For each sample, productive Simpson clonality was calculated as the square root of Simpson's diversity index over productive rearrangements. TCRdb carries this immuneACCESS record with in-frame sequences only. Its versions omit some clonotypes, under half of them owing to an unresolved V gene in the studies checked, with the rest unexplained. V, J and clone size were drawn from that table, and D and trimming were deduced from the DNA. Here the sample has 200,000 or so clones; approximately 80% occur a single time. The ten biggest clones cover 10% of the sample.

With regard to this clone: Its antigen is still unknown. No much larger clonotype is one base removed from it; base qualities were not supplied.

The chain uses TRBV3-1 (or the pseudogene TRBV3-2) and TRBJ2-5, with the D gene uncertain. This sequence originates from an elderly woman with acute or convalescent COVID-19. Material: peripheral blood. The CDR3 region has the sequence CASSLSNFKETQYF. The base sequence is TGTGCCAGCAGCCTATCGAACTTCAAAGAGACCCAGTACTTC.